This passage covers 29 T cell receptor beta chains from one sample sequenced in a study of blood T cell repertoires in COVID-19 (dated by TCRdb to about 2020). Library creation used the immunoSEQ multiplex PCR assay. The table comes from immuneACCESS by way of TCRdb, which keeps in-frame sequences with V and J called. Part of the clones is missing from these tables; in studies checked, under half for an unresolved V gene and the rest for unknown reasons. The sample table contains roughly 52,000 clones; only one count was recorded for approximately 86% of them. Approximately 3.6% of the sample comes from the top ten. Sequences were obtained from peripheral blood. The receptors come from a man in his forties or fifties with COVID-19, enrolled during active disease.

The chain links TRBV27 to TRBJ1-1; 11 bases fit TRBD1. Trimming took 0 bases from V and 1 from J; bases not matched to a gene: 4. Looked up from germline, CDR1 is MNHEY and CDR2 is SMNVEV (reference sequence). This CDR3 has 17 amino acids. CDR3 nucleotide sequence: TGTGCCAGCAGTTTATCCGGACAGGGGGCGAGGAACACTGAAGCTTTCTTT. It translates to CASSLSGQGARNTEAFF.

The CDR3 protein is CASSLTGQVTSNQPQHF. DNA of the CDR3: TGTGCCAGTAGTCTTACAGGGCAGGTTACGAGCAATCAGCCCCAGCATTTT. The J gene is TRBJ1-5, the V gene TRBV19, with D possibly TRBD1 on 6 matching bases. The length of the CDR3 is 17 residues. V was clipped by 5 bases and J by 1 base, with 18 bases between them. CDR1 is LNHDA and CDR2 is SQIVND in the germline V gene (reference sequence).

This rearrangement joins TRBV2 to TRBJ1-3; TRBD1 matches 9 bases. From germline, CDR1 is SNHLY and CDR2 FYNNEI. The CDR3 runs to 14 residues. J gave up 1 base and V 7 bases, and 2 bases lay outside the gene matches. The DNA for the CDR3 is TGTGCCAGCAACGGACAGGGGTCTGGAAACACCATATATTTT. Translation gives CASNGQGSGNTIYF.

The chain recombines TRBV15 with TRBJ2-7, with D tentatively TRBD1 (5 bases). This CDR3 region has 16 residues. The germline V gene encodes CDR1 LNHNV and CDR2 YYDKDF (reference sequence). V was pared by 5 bases and J by 5 bases, with 22 bases between. The CDR3 loop reads CATSPWGSFAPDEQYF. For the CDR3, the DNA is TGTGCCACCAGCCCCTGGGGCAGCTTTGCCCCGGACGAGCAGTACTTC.

The chain couples TRBV6-5 to TRBJ2-7, with TRBD1 identical over 9 bases. Trimming at V came to 7 bases and at J to 4 bases, leaving 11 bases not matched to a gene. Per the germline V gene, CDR1 is MNHEY and CDR2 is SVGAGI. The CDR3 is 15 amino acids. The CDR3 loop is CASTIQEGQGYEQYF. CDR3 sequence (DNA): TGTGCCAGCACCATTCAGGAGGGACAGGGTTACGAGCAGTACTTC.

The count of this clone is one. The V and J genes are TRBV24-1 and TRBJ1-2; D gene uncertain. Deletions cut 2 bases from V and 8 bases from J, with 11 bases between. This CDR3 comprises 13 residues. Germline V CDR1 and CDR2: KGHDR, SFDVKD. The CDR3 spells CATSDWRERGYTF. Here the CDR3 DNA reads TGTGCCACCAGTGATTGGAGGGAAAGGGGCTACACCTTC.

The V gene is TRBV6-1, the J gene TRBJ2-1, with 10 bases that match TRBD2. CDR1 and CDR2 (germline): MNHNS, SASEGT. V lost 2 bases to trimming and J lost 6 bases; unmatched junction nucleotides: 7. CDR3 length: 16 amino acids. The CDR3 DNA reads TGTGCCAGCAGTGAACTAGCGGGAGCTCCCAGCAATGAGCAGTTCTTC. This encodes CASSELAGAPSNEQFF.

The genes are TRBV29-1 and TRBJ2-7; D is unclear. Between the trimmed V and J ends, which lost 4 bases and 0 bases, there was a span of 7 bases. The CDR3 is 12 residues long. In germline, CDR1 is SQVTM, CDR2 ANQGSEA. The CDR3, as DNA: TGCAGCGTTGTGGAGAGCTCCTACGAGCAGTACTTC. Protein sequence: CSVVESSYEQYF.

This rearrangement joins TRBV24-1 to TRBJ2-3, with TRBD2 matching 13 bases. V shed 3 bases, J shed 4 bases, and the junction held 6 bases outside the gene matches. Germline V lookup: CDR1 KGHDR, CDR2 SFDVKD. The CDR3 totals 17 residues. As DNA, the CDR3 is TGTGCCACCAGTGATCCCGGACTAGCGGGAGACGCAGATACGCAGTATTTT. Amino acids: CATSDPGLAGDADTQYF.

The chain joins TRBV3-1 (or the pseudogene TRBV3-2) to TRBJ2-2; a possible D gene is TRBD2 (6 bases). Between the trimmed V and J ends, which lost 0 bases and 0 bases, there was a span of 20 bases. The CDR3 contains 20 residues. Germline V gives CDR1 LGHDT, CDR2 YNNKEL (reference sequence). The CDR3 DNA is TGTGCCAGCAGCCAAGATGCGGGGTTCGGCCGACCCCCGAACACCGGGGAGCTGTTTTTT. It encodes CASSQDAGFGRPPNTGELFF.

The V call is TRBV6-5, the J call TRBJ1-6, with D unresolved. The CDR3 sequence is 14 residues long. V was shortened by 2 bases and J by 5 bases, with 7 bases between the two germline ends. Germline V gives CDR1 MNHEY, CDR2 SVGAGI. CDR3 bases: TGTGCCAGCAGTTACGTGGGCCATAATTCACCCCTCCACTTT. As protein: CASSYVGHNSPLHF.

The chain employs TRBV6-5 and TRBJ2-7; 7 bases agree with TRBD2. Germline CDR1 MNHEY, CDR2 SVGAGI. This CDR3 is built from 15 residues. With 6 bases clipped from V and 7 bases from J, the junction kept 15 bases outside the gene matches. The CDR3 sequence: CASSLDWRGGSEQYF. The CDR3 DNA sequence: TGTGCCAGCAGCCTGGACTGGCGGGGAGGGTCGGAGCAGTACTTC.

In this sample, this clone turned up once. The V and J genes are TRBV12-5 and TRBJ1-1; 8 nucleotides align to TRBD1. The CDR3 sequence is 12 residues long. In germline, CDR1 is LGHNT, CDR2 FRNRAP. V lost 1 base, J lost 8 bases, and 0 bases stayed unmatched. The CDR3 here is CASGLGTGEAFF. The CDR3 DNA reads TGTGCTAGTGGTTTGGGGACAGGGGAAGCTTTCTTT.

The CDR3 DNA reads TGTGCCACCAGCAGAGATCAAGGACAGGGGTATCAGCCCCAGCATTTT. This sequence encodes CATSRDQGQGYQPQHF. This chain uses TRBV15 with TRBJ1-5, with TRBD1 matching 9 bases. The V gene end was trimmed by 0 bases and the J gene end by 5 bases; junction bases not matched to a gene: 5. There are 16 residues in the CDR3. Looked up from germline, CDR1 is LNHNV and CDR2 is YYDKDF (reference sequence).

The rearrangement uses TRBV3-1 (or the pseudogene TRBV3-2) and TRBJ1-1, with 11 bases that match TRBD1. Trimming at V came to 0 bases and at J to 4 bases, leaving 7 bases not matched to a gene. Germline CDR1 reads LGHDT; CDR2 reads YNNKEL (reference sequence). The CDR3 runs to 17 residues. Here the CDR3 DNA reads TGTGCCAGCAGCCAAGATACCGCCGGGACAGGGGGCACTGAAGCTTTCTTT. Translating it yields CASSQDTAGTGGTEAFF.

V is TRBV24-1 and J is TRBJ2-5; D may be TRBD2 (5 bases). The CDR3 consists of 14 residues. CDR1 and CDR2 (germline): KGHDR, SFDVKD. V was trimmed by 5 bases and J by 0 bases, leaving 9 bases between them. The CDR3 coding sequence is TGTGCCACCAGTGCCCCGACTAACCAAGAGACCCAGTACTTC. This sequence encodes CATSAPTNQETQYF.

The chain recombines TRBV2 with TRBJ1-4, with D hard to call. V lost 7 bases to trimming and J lost 7 bases, with 10 bases between them. From germline, CDR1 is SNHLY and CDR2 FYNNEI. The CDR3 extends over 12 amino acids. CDR3 in amino acids: CASNRVGEKLFF. CDR3 sequence (DNA): TGTGCCAGCAACCGGGTGGGTGAAAAACTGTTTTTT.

This chain uses TRBV7-8 with TRBJ2-3; no clear D. This CDR3 comprises 15 residues. V lost 1 base and J lost 2, with 10 bases in between. The germline V gene has CDR1 SGHVS and CDR2 FQNEAQ. In DNA, the CDR3 is TGTGCCAGCAGCTTAGGTTACAGATCCACAGATACGCAGTATTTT. Translation gives CASSLGYRSTDTQYF. The full variable domain, its missing parts supplied by reference TRBV7-8 and TRBJ2-3, is GAGVSQSPRYKVAKRGQDVALRCDPISGHVSLFWYQQALGQGPEFLTYFQNEAQLDKSGLPSDRFFAERPEGSVSTLKIQRTQQEDSAVYLCASSLGYRSTDTQYFGPGTRLTVL.

The CDR3 region is CASSLPTERHYGYTF. CDR3 DNA sequence: TGTGCCAGCAGTTTGCCGACAGAACGTCACTATGGCTACACCTTC. This chain uses TRBV28 with TRBJ1-2, with a possible D match to TRBD1 (5 bases). The germline V gene has CDR1 MDHEN and CDR2 SYDVKM. V dropped 3 bases and J dropped 3 bases, with 14 bases sitting between them. The CDR3 extends over 15 amino acids.

The gene calls are TRBV4-1 and TRBJ2-1; tentatively, D is TRBD2 (6 bases). The CDR3 is made up of 14 amino acids. Germline assignment: CDR1 MGHRA and CDR2 YSYEKL. Trimming left V 4 bases short and J 6 bases short, with 13 bases between. The CDR3 is CASSLTGGFNEQFF. CDR3 bases: TGCGCCAGCAGCCTAACCGGAGGGTTCAATGAGCAGTTCTTC.

V gene TRBV7-9 combines with J gene TRBJ1-2; no clear D. The CDR3 extends over 17 amino acids. The germline CDR1 and CDR2 sequences are SEHNR and FQNEAQ (reference sequence). Trimming left V 5 bases short and J 0 bases short, with 19 bases between. The CDR3 DNA reads TGTGCCAGCAGCCCTGAGGGTGGGGAAGTAGCTAACTATGGCTACACCTTC. Its translation: CASSPEGGEVANYGYTF.

The V call is TRBV5-1, the J call TRBJ2-5; 8 bases match TRBD1. The ends lost 1 base at V and 4 bases at J; junction bases unmatched: 6. The CDR3 spans 15 residues. Germline V lookup: CDR1 SGHRS, CDR2 YFSETQ. DNA for the CDR3: TGCGCCAGCAGCTTGAGCGCGACAGGGGCAGAGACCCAGTACTTC. Protein: CASSLSATGAETQYF.

In its sample, this clone was seen once. This chain uses TRBV9 with TRBJ2-3; 7 bases are a match to TRBD1. The CDR3 totals 17 residues. Germline V gene lookup returns CDR1 SGDLS and CDR2 YYNGEE. V was clipped by 0 bases and J by 4 bases; unmatched bases: 11. The CDR3 region has the DNA TGTGCCAGCAGCGTAGCGGGTGGACAGGTGGGATCAGATACGCAGTATTTT. Protein: CASSVAGGQVGSDTQYF.

The gene calls are TRBV5-4 and TRBJ2-4, with TRBD2 matching 8 bases. This CDR3 spans 15 amino acids. V was pared by 5 bases and J by 0 bases, with 4 bases of the junction left unmatched. Germline V gives CDR1 SGHNT, CDR2 YYREEE (reference sequence). The CDR3 protein is CASRKAGEAKNIQYF. The CDR3, as DNA: TGTGCCAGCAGGAAAGCGGGAGAAGCCAAAAACATTCAGTACTTC.

Here the CDR3 reads CASSSTETTEAFF. CDR3 nucleotide sequence: TGTGCCAGCAGCTCAACAGAGACCACTGAAGCTTTCTTT. This chain uses TRBV7-9 with TRBJ1-1; D uncertain. This CDR3 region has 13 residues. Germline V lookup: CDR1 SEHNR, CDR2 FQNEAQ (reference sequence). Trimming pared 4 bases from V and 4 bases from J, leaving 10 bases between.

The gene calls are TRBV4-1 and TRBJ1-4, with a tentative D call TRBD1 (5 bases). CDR1 and CDR2 from the germline V gene are MGHRA and YSYEKL. The CDR3 runs to 15 residues. Trimming left V 4 bases short and J 4 bases short, with 13 bases between. CDR3 nucleotides: TGCGCCAGCAGCCGGAATCAGGGAAATAATGAAAAACTGTTTTTT. This translates into CASSRNQGNNEKLFF.

This sequence joins TRBV28 and TRBJ1-6; weak D call: TRBD1 (6 bases). V was cut by 5 bases and J by 9 bases, with 14 bases left in between. The CDR3 is 14 residues long. From germline, CDR1 is MDHEN and CDR2 SYDVKM. The CDR3 DNA reads as TGTGCCAGCAGTCCCGTTGGGGGCGGTTCACCCCTCCACTTT. Its protein product is CASSPVGGGSPLHF. The full variable domain, in which reference TRBV28 and TRBJ1-6 provide the parts outside the CDR3, is DVKVTQSSRYLVKRTGEKVFLECVQDMDHENMFWYRQDPGLGLRLIYFSYDVKMKEKGDIPEGYSVSREKKERFSLILESASTNQTSMYLCASSPVGGGSPLHFGNGTRLTVT.

The gene calls are TRBV5-5 and TRBJ1-4; tentative D call: TRBD1 (5 bases). Trimming removed 0 bases at V and 3 bases at J, with 6 bases between. CDR1 is SGHKS, CDR2 YYEKEE, per germline (reference sequence). This CDR3 has 14 residues. The CDR3 coding sequence is TGTGCCAGCAGCTTGGGACAGCCTAATGAAAAACTGTTTTTT. Its protein product is CASSLGQPNEKLFF.

This clone appeared once. CDR3 bases: TGTGCCAGTAGTCCGACAGTTAACACTGAAGCTTTCTTT. Translating it yields CASSPTVNTEAFF. J is TRBJ1-1 and V is TRBV19; TRBD1 is a possible D gene (5 bases). The V and J ends lost 5 bases and 2 bases respectively, with 9 bases between them. CDR1 LNHDA and CDR2 SQIVND come from the germline V gene (reference sequence). This CDR3 has 13 residues.